This TCR beta chain was recorded in a study of blood T cells in healthy people across ages. Primed by a sample-barcoded 5' primer and a J-beta primer mix, a second PCR proceeded for 7 to 11 cycles. TCRdb called the 5' RACE reads again in MiXCR, with one record for every CDR3 protein. Of over a million distinct CDR3 sequences detected, 35% to 45% appear once; the ten largest clones hold about 4%. J gave up 8 bases and V 0 bases, and 5 bases lay outside the gene matches. CDR1 and CDR2 from the germline V gene are SEHNR and FQNEAQ (reference sequence). This CDR3 spans 15 amino acids. This TCR was recovered from a woman younger than 30 in good health. The sequenced sample consisted of blood. The chain has TRBV7-9 and TRBJ2-1; TRBD1 agrees at 9 bases. In DNA form, the CDR3 reads TGTGCCAGCAGCTTAGCGAGGACAGGGGTCCATGAGCAGTTCTTC. Residues: CASSLARTGVHEQFF.